What follows is one TCR beta chain and its context. This sample stems from a study of blood T cell repertoires in COVID-19. Method: immunoSEQ multiplex PCR; TCRdb's copy keeps in-frame clones and lacks some. The table includes around 62,000 clones, 88% detected once. The ends lost 6 bases at V and 8 bases at J; junction bases unmatched: 4. The germline gives CDR1 SNHLY, CDR2 FYNNEI. The CDR3 loop spans 14 amino acids. The chain combines TRBV2 with TRBJ2-1, with 13 bases matching TRBD2. The material sequenced was PBMCs or T cells enriched from blood (not recorded which). The receptor was isolated from a woman in her forties who had recovered from COVID-19. The CDR3 nucleotides read TGTGCCAGCAGCGGGACTAGCGGGGTCCATGAGCAGTTCTTC. It translates to CASSGTSGVHEQFF.